These 10 T cell receptor beta chains originate from one sample sequenced in a study of neurological immune-mediated disorders. Each CDR3 protein gets one entry after TCRdb re-called the 5' RACE reads with MiXCR. The profile shows approximately 70,000 distinct CDR3 sequences, about 4% of them singletons. The specimen sequenced was PBMCs. All receptors derive from a man younger than 45 with multiple sclerosis.

The chain couples TRBV7-9 to TRBJ2-7, with D perhaps TRBD1 (6 bases). The length of the CDR3 is 15 residues. Trimming removed 1 base at V and 6 bases at J, with 16 bases between. Germline V CDR1 and CDR2: SEHNR, FQNEAQ (reference sequence). CDR3 loop: CASSLGTVPRGEQYF. The CDR3 DNA reads as TGTGCCAGCAGCTTAGGGACAGTTCCCCGAGGCGAGCAGTACTTC.

This clonotype came up many times. This chain uses TRBV27 with TRBJ2-5; TRBD1 or TRBD2 may be the D gene (6 bases each). V was trimmed by 6 bases and J by 5 bases, leaving 13 bases between them. CDR3 length: 13 amino acids. The germline CDR1 and CDR2 sequences are MNHEY and SMNVEV (reference sequence). The CDR3 nucleotides read TGTGCCAGCAGACTAAGGGGGGCTGAGACCCAGTACTTC. As protein: CASRLRGAETQYF.

This clonotype appeared many times. The V call is TRBV7-2, the J call TRBJ2-6; D is unresolved. Trimming stripped 0 bases from V and 0 bases from J, with 6 bases between. CDR3 length equals 16 residues. Looked up from germline, CDR1 is SGHTA and CDR2 is FQGNSA. CDR3 protein: CASSLAVNSGANVLTF. CDR3 in DNA: TGTGCCAGCAGCTTAGCGGTAAACTCTGGGGCCAACGTCCTGACTTTC.

This clonotype was observed at least ten times. This sequence joins TRBV4-3 and TRBJ2-7; D unresolved. The CDR3 consists of 16 residues. Trimming took off 0 bases at V and 6 bases at J, with 18 bases between the two ends. Germline CDR1 LGHNA, CDR2 YSLEER. The CDR3: CASSQEFPDGRGEQYF. DNA of the CDR3: TGCGCCAGCAGCCAAGAATTTCCCGACGGTCGTGGCGAGCAGTACTTC.

This clonotype occurred many times. The chain employs TRBV4-1 and TRBJ2-5; D is possibly TRBD1 or TRBD2 (6 bases each). Germline V gene data show CDR1 as MGHRA and CDR2 as YSYEKL. Trimming pared 1 base from V and 2 bases from J, leaving 20 bases between. This CDR3 region has 18 residues. CDR3 amino acids: CASSQAGGLYGPQETQYF. In nucleotides, the CDR3 is TGCGCCAGCAGCCAAGCCGGGGGCCTATATGGGCCACAAGAGACCCAGTACTTC.

At least ten counts were recorded for this clonotype. The chain uses TRBV7-9 and TRBJ1-1; 7 nucleotides align to TRBD1. J was trimmed by 0 bases and V by 6 bases; bases with no gene match: 4. The CDR3 has 14 amino acids. The V gene's germline CDR1 is SEHNR and CDR2 FQNEAQ (reference sequence). CDR3 loop: CASRRGQMNTEAFF. DNA of the CDR3: TGTGCCAGCAGAAGGGGGCAAATGAACACTGAAGCTTTCTTT.

This chain uses TRBV7-8 with TRBJ2-3, with D hard to call. Trimming stripped 4 bases from V and 3 bases from J, with 5 bases between. Germline V CDR1 and CDR2: SGHVS, FQNEAQ. CDR3 length equals 12 residues. Here the CDR3 DNA reads TGTGCCAGCAGCTCCAGGACAGATACGCAGTATTTT. As protein: CASSSRTDTQYF.

As to this clonotype: This clone may be a read error of a much larger clone one base away. The chain employs TRBV24-1 and TRBJ1-1; D unclear. The germline CDR1 and CDR2 sequences are KGHDR and SFDVKD. This CDR3 spans 11 amino acids. V was clipped by 6 bases and J by 6 bases, with 7 bases between them. As DNA, the CDR3 is TGTGCCACCAGTACCGTTCCTGAAGCTTTCTTT. It translates to CATSTVPEAFF.

This clonotype was seen many times. The chain has TRBV5-6 and TRBJ2-3, with 8 bases fitting TRBD2. Germline V gene sequence: CDR1 SGHDT, CDR2 YYEEEE. The J segment lost 4 bases and the V segment lost 0 bases, leaving 7 bases of the junction unmatched. The CDR3 is 16 amino acids. This CDR3 is CASSLAPAGAADTQYF. The DNA of the CDR3 is TGTGCCAGCAGCTTGGCTCCAGCGGGGGCTGCAGATACGCAGTATTTT.

The sample holds many counts of this clonotype. The chain uses TRBV4-1 and TRBJ2-7; 11 bases match TRBD1. The germline V gene has CDR1 MGHRA and CDR2 YSYEKL. J gave up 0 bases and V 3 bases, and 4 bases lay outside the gene matches. The CDR3 length is 16 residues. The CDR3 coding sequence is TGCGCCAGCAGCCACTGGACAGGGGGCGCCTCCTACGAGCAGTACTTC. It codes for CASSHWTGGASYEQYF.